This TCR beta chain was recorded in a study of OX40 agonist ivuxolimab in advanced cancers. Background on the study: Three dose-escalation patients had partial responses: one with hepatocellular carcinoma and two with cutaneous melanoma. Notes on the study in general: On average, a greater number of expanded clones characterised CD8+ T cells relative to CD4+. There were also nonresponders showing low normalized T-cell clonal expansion.

Sequencing used immunoSEQ multiplex PCR; TCRdb keeps in-frame clones, though not all of them. Among about 27,000 clones listed, about nine tenths were seen once. Autoimmune disease history or systemic immunosuppression disqualified patients. Concerning this clone itself: Its antigen is currently unknown.

V lost 4 bases to trimming and J lost 5 bases; unmatched junction nucleotides: 11. The CDR3 has 16 residues. Per germline, CDR1 MNHEY and CDR2 SVGAGI. The chain recombines TRBV6-5 with TRBJ1-5; 7 bases agree with TRBD1. This clonotype originated in an adult with an advanced solid tumor such as melanoma, head and neck, liver or kidney cancer. The material sequenced was CD4+ or CD8+ T cells sorted from blood, taken in a trial of the OX40 agonist ivuxolimab. The CDR3 region is CASSSSPYRGDQPQHF. DNA of the CDR3: TGTGCCAGCAGTTCCTCACCGTACAGGGGCGATCAGCCCCAGCATTTT.